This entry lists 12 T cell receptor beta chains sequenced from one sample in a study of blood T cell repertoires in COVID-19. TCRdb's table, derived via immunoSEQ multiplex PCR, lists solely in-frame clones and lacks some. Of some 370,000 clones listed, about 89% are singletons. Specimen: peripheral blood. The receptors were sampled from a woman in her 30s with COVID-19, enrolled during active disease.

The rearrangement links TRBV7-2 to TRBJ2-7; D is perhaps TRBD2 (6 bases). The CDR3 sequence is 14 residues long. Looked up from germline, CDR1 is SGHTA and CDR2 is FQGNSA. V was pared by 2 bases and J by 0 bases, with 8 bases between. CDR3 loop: CASSLIGGSYEQYF. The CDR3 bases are TGTGCCAGCAGCTTAATCGGGGGCTCCTACGAGCAGTACTTC.

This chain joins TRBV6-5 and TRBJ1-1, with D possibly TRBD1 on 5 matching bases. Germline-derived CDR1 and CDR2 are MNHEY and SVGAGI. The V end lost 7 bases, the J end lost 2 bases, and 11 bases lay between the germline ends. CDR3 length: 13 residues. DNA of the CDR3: TGTGCCAGCAAATTGGGGGGAAACACTGAAGCTTTCTTT. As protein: CASKLGGNTEAFF.

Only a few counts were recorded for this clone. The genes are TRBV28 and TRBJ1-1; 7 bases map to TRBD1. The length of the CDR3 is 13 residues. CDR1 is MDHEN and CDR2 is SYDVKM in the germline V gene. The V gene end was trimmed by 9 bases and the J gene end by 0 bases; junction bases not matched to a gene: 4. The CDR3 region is CASWDSLNTEAFF. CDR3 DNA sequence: TGTGCCAGTTGGGACAGCTTGAACACTGAAGCTTTCTTT. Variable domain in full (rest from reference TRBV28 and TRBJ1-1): DVKVTQSSRYLVKRTGEKVFLECVQDMDHENMFWYRQDPGLGLRLIYFSYDVKMKEKGDIPEGYSVSREKKERFSLILESASTNQTSMYLCASWDSLNTEAFFGQGTRLTVV.

The CDR3 DNA follows: TGTGCCAGCAGCTTGGTTCCGGGAAAGCAGTTCTTC. Translating gives CASSLVPGKQFF. This rearrangement joins TRBV5-6 to TRBJ2-1; tentative D call: TRBD2 (5 bases). Germline values: CDR1 SGHDT, CDR2 YYEEEE. Trimming left V 0 bases short and J 11 bases short, with 9 bases between. There are 12 residues in the CDR3. Together with reference TRBV5-6 and TRBJ2-1, the CDR3 gives the full variable domain: DAGVTQSPTHLIKTRGQQVTLRCSPKSGHDTVSWYQQALGQGPQFIFQYYEEEERQRGNFPDRFSGHQFPNYSSELNVNALLLGDSALYLCASSLVPGKQFFGPGTRLTVL.

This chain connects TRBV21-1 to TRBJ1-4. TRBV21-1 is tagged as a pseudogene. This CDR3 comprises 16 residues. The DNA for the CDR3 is TGTGCCAGTAAAGCGGGGCCAAGGCTGGCTAATGAAAAACTGTTTTTT. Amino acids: CASKAGPRLANEKLFF.

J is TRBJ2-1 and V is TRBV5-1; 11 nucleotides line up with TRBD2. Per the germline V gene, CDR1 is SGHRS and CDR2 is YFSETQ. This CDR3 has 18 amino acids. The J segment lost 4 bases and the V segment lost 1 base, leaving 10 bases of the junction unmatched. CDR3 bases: TGCGCCAGCAGCTTGTTGCCCGCTAGGACTAGCGGGTACAATGAGCAGTTCTTC. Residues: CASSLLPARTSGYNEQFF. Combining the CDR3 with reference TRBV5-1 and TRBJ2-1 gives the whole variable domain KAGVTQTPRYLIKTRGQQVTLSCSPISGHRSVSWYQQTPGQGLQFLFEYFSETQRNKGNFPGRFSGRQFSNSRSEMNVSTLELGDSALYLCASSLLPARTSGYNEQFFGPGTRLTVL.

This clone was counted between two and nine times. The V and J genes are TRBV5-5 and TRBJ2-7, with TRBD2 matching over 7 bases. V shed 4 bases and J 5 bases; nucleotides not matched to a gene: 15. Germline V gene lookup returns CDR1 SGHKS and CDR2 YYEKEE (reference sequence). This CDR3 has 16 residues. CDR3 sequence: CASSPEAAGRVNEQYF. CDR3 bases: TGTGCCAGCAGCCCGGAGGCGGCAGGGAGGGTTAACGAGCAGTACTTC.

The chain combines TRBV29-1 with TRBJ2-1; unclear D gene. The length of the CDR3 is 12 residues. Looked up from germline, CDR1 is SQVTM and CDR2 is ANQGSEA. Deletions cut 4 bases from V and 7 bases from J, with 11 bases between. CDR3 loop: CSVAASLNEQFF. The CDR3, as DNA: TGCAGCGTTGCCGCTAGTCTTAATGAGCAGTTCTTC.

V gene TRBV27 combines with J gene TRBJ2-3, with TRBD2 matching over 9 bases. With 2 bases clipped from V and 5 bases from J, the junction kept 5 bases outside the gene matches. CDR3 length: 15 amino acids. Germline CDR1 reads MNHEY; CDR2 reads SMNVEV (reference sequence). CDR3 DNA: TGTGCCAGCAGTTTAGCGGGAGGGTTGAGAGATACGCAGTATTTT. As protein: CASSLAGGLRDTQYF.

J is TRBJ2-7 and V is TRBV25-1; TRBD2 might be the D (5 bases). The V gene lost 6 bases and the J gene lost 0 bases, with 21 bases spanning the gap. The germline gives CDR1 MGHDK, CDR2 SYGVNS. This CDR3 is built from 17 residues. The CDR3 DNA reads TGTGCCAGCAGGCCCACCTTGAGGGATGGAAGCTCCTACGAGCAGTACTTC. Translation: CASRPTLRDGSSYEQYF.

The CDR3 nucleotides read TGCGCCAGCAGCCTGGCGAGGAATTCCTACGAGCAGTACTTC. This encodes CASSLARNSYEQYF. The V call is TRBV5-1, the J call TRBJ2-7, with D unclear. Between the trimmed V and J ends, which lost 4 bases and 1 base, there was a span of 12 bases. Germline assignment: CDR1 SGHRS and CDR2 YFSETQ. The CDR3 covers 14 residues.

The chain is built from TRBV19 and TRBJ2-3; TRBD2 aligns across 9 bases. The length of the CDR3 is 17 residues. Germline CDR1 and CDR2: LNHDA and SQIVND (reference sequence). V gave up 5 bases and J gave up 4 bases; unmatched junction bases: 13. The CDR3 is CASSPPLAGRFADTQYF. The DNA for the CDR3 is TGTGCCAGTAGTCCCCCCCTAGCGGGAAGGTTCGCAGATACGCAGTATTTT.